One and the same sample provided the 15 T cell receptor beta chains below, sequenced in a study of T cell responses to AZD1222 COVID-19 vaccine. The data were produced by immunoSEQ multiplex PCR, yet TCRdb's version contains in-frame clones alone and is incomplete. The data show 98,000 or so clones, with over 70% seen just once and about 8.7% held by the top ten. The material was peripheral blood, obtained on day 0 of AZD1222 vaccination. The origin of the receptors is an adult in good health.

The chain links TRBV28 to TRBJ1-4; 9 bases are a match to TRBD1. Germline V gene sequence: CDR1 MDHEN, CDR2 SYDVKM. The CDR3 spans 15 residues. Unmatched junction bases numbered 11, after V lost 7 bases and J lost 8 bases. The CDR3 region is CASKRRGTGREKLFF. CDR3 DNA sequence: TGTGCCAGCAAGAGACGGGGGACAGGGAGGGAAAAACTGTTTTTT.

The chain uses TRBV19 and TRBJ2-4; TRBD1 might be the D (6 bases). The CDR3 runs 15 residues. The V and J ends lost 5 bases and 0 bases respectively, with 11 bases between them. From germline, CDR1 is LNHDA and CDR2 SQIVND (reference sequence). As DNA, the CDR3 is TGTGCCAGTAGTTCGGACAGACTAGCCAAAAACATTCAGTACTTC. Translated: CASSSDRLAKNIQYF.

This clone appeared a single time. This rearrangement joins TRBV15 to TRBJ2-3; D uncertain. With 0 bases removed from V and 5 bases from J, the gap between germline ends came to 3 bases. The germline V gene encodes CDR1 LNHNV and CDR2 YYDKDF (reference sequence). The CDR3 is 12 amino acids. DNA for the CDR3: TGTGCCACCAGCAGAGAAGGAGATACGCAGTATTTT. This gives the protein CATSREGDTQYF.

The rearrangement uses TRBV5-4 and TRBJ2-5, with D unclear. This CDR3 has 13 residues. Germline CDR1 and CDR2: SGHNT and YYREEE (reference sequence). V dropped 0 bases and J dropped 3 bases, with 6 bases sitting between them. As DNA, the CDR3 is TGTGCCAGCAGCTTGGCCCAGAAAGAGACCCAGTACTTC. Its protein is CASSLAQKETQYF.

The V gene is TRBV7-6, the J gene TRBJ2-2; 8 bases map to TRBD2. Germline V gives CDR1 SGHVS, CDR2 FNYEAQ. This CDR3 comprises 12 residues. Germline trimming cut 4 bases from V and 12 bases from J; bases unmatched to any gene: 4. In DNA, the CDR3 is TGTGCCAGCAGCTCAACGGGGGGGCAGCTGTTTTTT. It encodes CASSSTGGQLFF. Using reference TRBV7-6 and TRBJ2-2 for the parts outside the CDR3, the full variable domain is GAGVSQSPRYKVTKRGQDVALRCDPISGHVSLYWYRQALGQGPEFLTYFNYEAQQDKSGLPNDRFSAERPEGSISTLTIQRTEQRDSAMYRCASSSTGGQLFFGEGSRLTVL.

CDR3 sequence: CAILVGGQYTGEQFF. CDR3 DNA sequence: TGTGCCATCCTAGTAGGGGGACAGTACACAGGGGAGCAGTTCTTC. The chain joins TRBV7-8 to TRBJ2-1; 7 bases are a match to TRBD1. Unmatched junction bases numbered 19, after V lost 10 bases and J lost 10 bases. CDR1 is SGHVS, CDR2 FQNEAQ, per germline. The CDR3 spans 15 residues.

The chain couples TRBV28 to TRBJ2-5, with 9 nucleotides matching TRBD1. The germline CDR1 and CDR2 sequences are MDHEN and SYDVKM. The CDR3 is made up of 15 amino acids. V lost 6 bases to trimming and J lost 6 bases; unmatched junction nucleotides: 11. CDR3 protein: CASSTGTGRAKTQYF. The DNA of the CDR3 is TGTGCCAGCAGCACCGGGACAGGGCGGGCGAAGACCCAGTACTTC.

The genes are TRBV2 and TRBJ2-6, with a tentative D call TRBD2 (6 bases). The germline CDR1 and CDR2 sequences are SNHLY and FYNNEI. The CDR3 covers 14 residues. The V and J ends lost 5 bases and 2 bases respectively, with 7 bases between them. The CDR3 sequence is CASSRGTGANVLTF. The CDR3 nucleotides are TGTGCCAGCAGTCGGGGGACTGGGGCCAACGTCCTGACTTTC. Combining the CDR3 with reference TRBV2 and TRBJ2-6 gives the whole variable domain EPEVTQTPSHQVTQMGQEVILRCVPISNHLYFYWYRQILGQKVEFLVSFYNNEISEKSEIFDDQFSVERPDGSNFTLKIRSTKLEDSAMYFCASSRGTGANVLTFGAGSRLTVL.

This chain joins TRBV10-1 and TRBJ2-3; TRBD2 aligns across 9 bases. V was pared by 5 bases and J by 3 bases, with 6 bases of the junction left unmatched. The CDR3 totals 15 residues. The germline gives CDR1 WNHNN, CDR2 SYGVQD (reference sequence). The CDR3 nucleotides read TGCGCCAGCAGTTTAGCGGGAGTGTTAACAGATACGCAGTATTTT. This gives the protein CASSLAGVLTDTQYF.

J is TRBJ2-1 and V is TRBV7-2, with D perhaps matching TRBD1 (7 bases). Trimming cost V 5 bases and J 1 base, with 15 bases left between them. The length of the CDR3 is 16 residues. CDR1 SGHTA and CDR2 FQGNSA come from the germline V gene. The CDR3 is CASSPSATGSYNEQFF. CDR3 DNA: TGTGCCAGCAGCCCTAGCGCGACAGGGTCCTACAATGAGCAGTTCTTC.

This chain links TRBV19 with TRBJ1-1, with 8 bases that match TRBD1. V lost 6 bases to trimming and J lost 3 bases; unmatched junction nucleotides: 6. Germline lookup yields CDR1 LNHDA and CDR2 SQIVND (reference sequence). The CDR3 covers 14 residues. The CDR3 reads CASSLTGEDTEAFF. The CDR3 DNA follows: TGTGCCAGTAGCCTGACAGGGGAGGACACTGAAGCTTTCTTT.

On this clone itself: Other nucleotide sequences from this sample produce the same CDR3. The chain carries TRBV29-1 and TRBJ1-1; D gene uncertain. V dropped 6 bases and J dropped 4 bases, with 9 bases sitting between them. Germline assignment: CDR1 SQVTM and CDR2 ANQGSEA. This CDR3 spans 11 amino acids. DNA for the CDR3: TGCAGCGTCTTACCCGGCACTGAAGCTTTCTTT. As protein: CSVLPGTEAFF.

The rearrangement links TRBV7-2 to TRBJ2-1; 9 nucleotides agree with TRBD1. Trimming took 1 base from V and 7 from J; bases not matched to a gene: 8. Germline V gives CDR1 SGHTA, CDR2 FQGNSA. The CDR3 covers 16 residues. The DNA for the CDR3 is TGTGCCAGCAGCTTAGTTTTTGGGACAGGGCAGAATGAGCAGTTCTTC. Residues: CASSLVFGTGQNEQFF. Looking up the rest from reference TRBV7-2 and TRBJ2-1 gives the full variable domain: GAGVSQSPSNKVTEKGKDVELRCDPISGHTALYWYRQSLGQGLEFLIYFQGNSAPDKSGLPSDRFSAERTGGSVSTLTIQRTQQEDSAVYLCASSLVFGTGQNEQFFGPGTRLTVL.

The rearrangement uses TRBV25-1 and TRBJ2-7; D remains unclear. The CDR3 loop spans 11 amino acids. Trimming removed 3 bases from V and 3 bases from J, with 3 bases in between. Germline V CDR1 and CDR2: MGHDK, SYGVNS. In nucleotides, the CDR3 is TGTGCCAGCAGTGACTACTACGAGCAGTACTTC. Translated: CASSDYYEQYF.

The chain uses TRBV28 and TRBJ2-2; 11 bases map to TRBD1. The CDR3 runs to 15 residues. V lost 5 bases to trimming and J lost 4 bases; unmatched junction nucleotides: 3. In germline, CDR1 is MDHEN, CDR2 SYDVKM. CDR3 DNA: TGTGCCAGCAGTGCCGGGACAGGGGGCACCGGGGAGCTGTTTTTT. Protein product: CASSAGTGGTGELFF.